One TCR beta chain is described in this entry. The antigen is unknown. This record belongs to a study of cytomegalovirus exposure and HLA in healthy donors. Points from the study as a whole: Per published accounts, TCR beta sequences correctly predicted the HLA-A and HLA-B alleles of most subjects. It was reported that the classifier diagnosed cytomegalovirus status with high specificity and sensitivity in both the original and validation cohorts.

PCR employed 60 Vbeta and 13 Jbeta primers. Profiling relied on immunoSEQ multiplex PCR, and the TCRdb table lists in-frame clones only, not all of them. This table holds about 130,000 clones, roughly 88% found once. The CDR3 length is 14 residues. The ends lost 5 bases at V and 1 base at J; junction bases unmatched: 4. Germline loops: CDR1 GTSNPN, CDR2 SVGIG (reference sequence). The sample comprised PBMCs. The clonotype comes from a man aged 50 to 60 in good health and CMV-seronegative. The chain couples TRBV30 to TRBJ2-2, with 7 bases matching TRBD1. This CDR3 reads CAWYRGLNTGELFF. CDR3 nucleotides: TGTGCCTGGTACAGGGGATTGAACACCGGGGAGCTGTTTTTT. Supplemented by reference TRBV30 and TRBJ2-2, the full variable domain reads SQTIHQWPATLVQPVGSPLSLECTVEGTSNPNLYWYRQAAGRGLQLLFYSVGIGQISSEVPQNLSASRPQDRQFILSSKKLLLSDSGFYLCAWYRGLNTGELFFGEGSRLTVL.